These 21 T cell receptor beta chains were sequenced from one sample in a study of read filtering for tumor transcriptome and immune sequencing. This library used approximately 0.4 ug RNA and molecular barcoded adaptors spanning alpha/delta and beta/gamma chains. One entry per CDR3 protein results from TCRdb running MiXCR on the reads. The sample carries 60,000 or so distinct CDR3 sequences, roughly 20% recorded once. The sequenced sample consisted of a population of CD138-negative cells sorted from bone marrow. These receptors were collected from a donor at least 40 years old with multiple myeloma.

This clonotype was recorded many times. The chain is built from TRBV20-1 and TRBJ2-7, with D possibly being TRBD2 (6 bases). Trimming left V 3 bases short and J 0 bases short, with 9 bases between. CDR1 and CDR2 from the germline V gene are DFQATT and SNEGSKA (reference sequence). The length of the CDR3 is 13 residues. CDR3 loop: CSARDGSSYEQYF. The CDR3 coding sequence is TGCAGTGCTAGGGACGGGAGCTCCTACGAGCAGTACTTC.

This clonotype was detected ten times or more. J is TRBJ2-3 and V is TRBV28; 15 bases map to TRBD2. Germline V gene sequence: CDR1 MDHEN, CDR2 SYDVKM. The J segment lost 2 bases and the V segment lost 5 bases, leaving 14 bases of the junction unmatched. The CDR3 extends over 20 amino acids. CDR3 nucleotides: TGTGCCAGCAGTGGAACGGGACTAGCGGGAGGAATGGAATTCACAGATACGCAGTATTTT. Residues: CASSGTGLAGGMEFTDTQYF.

This clonotype was recorded many times. This sequence joins TRBV9 and TRBJ2-1, with 16 bases fitting TRBD2. The CDR3 covers 20 residues. Trimming took 0 bases from V and 0 from J; bases not matched to a gene: 6. Germline V gene lookup returns CDR1 SGDLS and CDR2 YYNGEE. The CDR3 nucleotides read TGTGCCAGCAGCGTAGGAGAGGGACTAGCGGGAGGGAGCTCCTACAATGAGCAGTTCTTC. Translation: CASSVGEGLAGGSSYNEQFF. The variable domain in full, with the rest retrieved from reference TRBV9 and TRBJ2-1, is DSGVTQTPKHLITATGQRVTLRCSPRSGDLSVYWYQQSLDQGLQFLIQYYNGEERAKGNILERFSAQQFPDLHSELNLSSLELGDSALYFCASSVGEGLAGGSSYNEQFFGPGTRLTVL.

At least ten counts were recorded for this clonotype. The chain employs TRBV7-9 and TRBJ2-3, with D unclear. V lost 1 base to trimming and J lost 0 bases, with 2 bases between them. The CDR3 covers 13 residues. Germline CDR1 reads SEHNR; CDR2 reads FQNEAQ (reference sequence). The CDR3, as DNA: TGTGCCAGCAGCTTAGTAAGCACAGATACGCAGTATTTT. The encoded protein is CASSLVSTDTQYF.

This clonotype was counted many times. The chain couples TRBV20-1 to TRBJ1-1; TRBD1 agrees at 9 bases. This CDR3 comprises 15 residues. The germline V gene has CDR1 DFQATT and CDR2 SNEGSKA (reference sequence). The ends lost 1 base at V and 4 bases at J; junction bases unmatched: 7. The CDR3 reads CSARGDRVRGTEAFF. DNA for the CDR3: TGCAGTGCTAGAGGGGACAGGGTAAGGGGCACTGAAGCTTTCTTT.

This clonotype was detected many times. The V gene is TRBV20-1, the J gene TRBJ2-1; D ambiguous. This CDR3 is built from 11 residues. CDR1 is DFQATT, CDR2 SNEGSKA, per germline (reference sequence). Trimming left V 4 bases short and J 6 bases short, with 7 bases between. CDR3 in amino acids: CSATNSNEQFF. The CDR3 DNA reads TGCAGTGCTACGAATTCCAATGAGCAGTTCTTC.

This sequence joins TRBV7-2 and TRBJ1-4; 7 bases align to TRBD1. The V gene end was trimmed by 5 bases and the J gene end by 0 bases; junction bases not matched to a gene: 12. The CDR3 sequence is 18 residues long. CDR1 SGHTA and CDR2 FQGNSA come from the germline V gene. The CDR3 protein is CASSPPGQTGPTNEKLFF. CDR3 bases: TGTGCCAGCAGCCCGCCGGGACAGACTGGACCAACTAATGAAAAACTGTTTTTT.

As regards this clonotype: A much larger clone lies one base from this, so it may be a read error. J is TRBJ2-7 and V is TRBV4-1, with no clear D. CDR1 and CDR2 (germline): MGHRA, YSYEKL. The V gene lost 5 bases and the J gene lost 2 bases, with 16 bases spanning the gap. The length of the CDR3 is 15 residues. The CDR3 spells CASSTSGYQTYEQYF. The CDR3 nucleotides read TGCGCCAGCAGCACTTCGGGTTACCAAACCTACGAGCAGTACTTC.

This clonotype was detected only a few times. This clone may be a read error of a much larger clone one base away. The chain links TRBV7-8 to TRBJ2-7; D is possibly TRBD1 (6 bases). Germline-derived CDR1 and CDR2 are SGHVS and FQNEAQ. V was clipped by 5 bases and J by 2 bases, with 16 bases between them. CDR3 length: 15 amino acids. CDR3: CASSRGFAVAYEQYF. The DNA of the CDR3 is TGTGCCAGCAGCAGGGGGTTTGCGGTGGCCTACGAGCAGTACTTC.

Ten or more counts support this clonotype. The V and J genes are TRBV29-1 and TRBJ2-3, with TRBD2 matching over 9 bases. Germline CDR1 and CDR2: SQVTM and ANQGSEA. Trimming took 4 bases from V and 3 from J; bases not matched to a gene: 5. The CDR3 is 14 residues long. The CDR3 region has the DNA TGCAGCGTTGGCGGTAGCGGGGGTACAGATACGCAGTATTTT. Its protein product is CSVGGSGGTDTQYF.

This clonotype was found many times. The chain is built from TRBV27 and TRBJ2-1; D not certain. From germline, CDR1 is MNHEY and CDR2 SMNVEV (reference sequence). Trimming took off 8 bases at V and 5 bases at J, with 13 bases between the two ends. The CDR3 covers 13 residues. The CDR3 here is CASGLGRNNEQFF. The CDR3 coding sequence is TGTGCCAGCGGCCTAGGACGGAACAATGAGCAGTTCTTC.

This clonotype was detected ten times or more. The chain recombines TRBV18 with TRBJ2-7, with 7 bases that match TRBD1. The CDR3 length is 13 residues. Germline V gives CDR1 KGHSH, CDR2 LQKENI. After removal of 3 bases from V and 4 bases from J, the junction contained 3 bases not matched to a gene. Written as DNA, the CDR3 is TGTGCCAGCTCACCGGGGACAGTTTACGAGCAGTACTTC. Protein product: CASSPGTVYEQYF.

This clonotype is medium-sized (0.01 to 0.1%) in the sample. The chain couples TRBV15 to TRBJ2-1; the match to TRBD1 covers 7 bases. The V gene's germline CDR1 is LNHNV and CDR2 YYDKDF (reference sequence). V gave up 3 bases and J gave up 5 bases; unmatched junction bases: 7. CDR3 length equals 15 residues. The CDR3 here is CATSRSAGGHNEQFF. The DNA of the CDR3 is TGTGCCACCAGCAGGTCGGCAGGGGGACACAATGAGCAGTTCTTC.

This clonotype appeared many times. This chain joins TRBV20-1 and TRBJ2-1; 11 bases fit TRBD2. The ends lost 6 bases at V and 7 bases at J; junction bases unmatched: 14. Germline V CDR1 and CDR2: DFQATT, SNEGSKA (reference sequence). The CDR3 spans 16 residues. CDR3 amino acids: CSAEPLTSGGFNEQFF. CDR3 in DNA: TGCAGTGCCGAACCGTTAACTAGCGGGGGTTTTAATGAGCAGTTCTTC.

This clonotype has a count of ten or more. The CDR3 region has the DNA TGTGCCAGTCAGACTAATGTGCAGCCACCCTACGAGCAGTACTTC. It specifies CASQTNVQPPYEQYF. The V and J genes are TRBV19 and TRBJ2-7, with TRBD2 as a possible D gene (5 bases). The V end was cut by 8 bases, the J end by 2 bases, with 19 bases between. Germline V gene data show CDR1 as LNHDA and CDR2 as SQIVND (reference sequence). CDR3 length equals 15 residues.

In its sample, this clonotype was seen many times. The genes are TRBV12-3 or TRBV12-4 and TRBJ2-1, with a tentative D call TRBD1 (6 bases). The germline V and J ends were trimmed by 4 bases and 4 bases, with 20 bases remaining between them. This CDR3 contains 17 residues. The CDR3 reads CASSSPLLRGSYNEQFF. In DNA form, the CDR3 reads TGTGCCAGCAGTTCCCCCCTTTTGAGGGGGAGTTACAATGAGCAGTTCTTC.

In the case of this clonotype: A far larger clone is only one base removed, so a read error is likely. This CDR3 is missing its conserved last phenylalanine or tryptophan, likely due to a read error. The chain employs TRBV12-3 or TRBV12-4 and TRBJ1-1; the D gene is possibly TRBD1 (5 bases). The ends were cut back, 3 bases at V and 4 bases at J, with 9 bases in the middle. The CDR3 loop spans 13 amino acids. The CDR3, as DNA: TGTGCCAGCAGTTTCGGCCAGGGCACTGAAGCTTTCCTT. This gives the protein CASSFGQGTEAFL.

This clonotype was picked up a small number of times. At one of its ends the junction is not consistent with the germline gene, which may arise from a read error. V is TRBV29-1 and J is TRBJ2-3; TRBD2 aligns across 7 bases. CDR3 size: 13 residues. Germline CDR1 reads SQVTM; CDR2 reads ANQGSEA. CDR3 coding DNA: TGCAGCGTTGAGGGCGGGAGTCCAGATATGCAGTATTTT. It codes for CSVEGGSPDMQYF.

This clonotype turned up a few times. V gene TRBV20-1 combines with J gene TRBJ2-3, with 13 bases lining up with TRBD2. The CDR3 contains 16 residues. The V gene's germline CDR1 is DFQATT and CDR2 SNEGSKA (reference sequence). V shed 4 bases, J shed 3 bases, and the junction held 7 bases outside the gene matches. The DNA of the CDR3 is TGCAGTGCTAACCCTATGACTAGCGGGGGGACAGATACGCAGTATTTT. Its protein product is CSANPMTSGGTDTQYF.

At least ten counts were recorded for this clonotype. This chain uses TRBV29-1 with TRBJ2-7; D not resolved. The CDR3 runs to 10 residues. Per the germline V gene, CDR1 is SQVTM and CDR2 is ANQGSEA. V lost 4 bases and J 7 bases, leaving 8 bases between the germline ends. The DNA for the CDR3 is TGCAGCGTTGTTATGGGGGAGCAGTACTTC. It encodes CSVVMGEQYF.

This clonotype has a count of ten or more. This chain uses TRBV5-1 with TRBJ2-7; unclear D gene. This CDR3 spans 15 amino acids. V lost 4 bases, J lost 2 bases, and 16 bases lay in between. Per germline, CDR1 SGHRS and CDR2 YFSETQ. The chain's CDR3 is CASSRYADPTYEQYF. Written as DNA, the CDR3 is TGCGCCAGCAGCAGATATGCGGACCCCACCTACGAGCAGTACTTC.